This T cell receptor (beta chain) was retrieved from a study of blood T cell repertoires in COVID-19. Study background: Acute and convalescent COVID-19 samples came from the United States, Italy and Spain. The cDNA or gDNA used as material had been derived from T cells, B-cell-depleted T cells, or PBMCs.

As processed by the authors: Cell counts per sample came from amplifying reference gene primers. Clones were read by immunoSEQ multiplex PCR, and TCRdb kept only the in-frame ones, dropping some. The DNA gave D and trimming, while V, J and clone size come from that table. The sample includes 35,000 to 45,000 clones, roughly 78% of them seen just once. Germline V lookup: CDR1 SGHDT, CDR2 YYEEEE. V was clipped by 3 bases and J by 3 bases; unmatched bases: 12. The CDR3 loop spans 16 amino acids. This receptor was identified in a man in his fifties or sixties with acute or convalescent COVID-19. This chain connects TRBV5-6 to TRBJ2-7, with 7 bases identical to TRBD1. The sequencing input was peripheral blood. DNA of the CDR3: TGTGCCAGCAGCTCCCGATGGACAGGCGATTTCTACGAGCAGTACTTC. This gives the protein CASSSRWTGDFYEQYF.